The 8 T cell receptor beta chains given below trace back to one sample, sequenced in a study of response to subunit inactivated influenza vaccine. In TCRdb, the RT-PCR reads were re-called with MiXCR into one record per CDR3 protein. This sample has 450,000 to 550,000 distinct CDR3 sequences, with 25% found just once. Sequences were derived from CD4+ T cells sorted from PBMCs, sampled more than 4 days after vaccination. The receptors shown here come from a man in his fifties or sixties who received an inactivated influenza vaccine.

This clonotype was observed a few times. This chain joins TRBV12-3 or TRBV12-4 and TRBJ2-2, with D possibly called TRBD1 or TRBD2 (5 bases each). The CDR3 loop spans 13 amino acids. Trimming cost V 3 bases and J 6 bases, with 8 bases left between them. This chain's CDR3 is CASSFPGPGELFF. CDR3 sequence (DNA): TGTGCCAGCAGTTTTCCGGGGCCCGGGGAGCTGTTTTTT.

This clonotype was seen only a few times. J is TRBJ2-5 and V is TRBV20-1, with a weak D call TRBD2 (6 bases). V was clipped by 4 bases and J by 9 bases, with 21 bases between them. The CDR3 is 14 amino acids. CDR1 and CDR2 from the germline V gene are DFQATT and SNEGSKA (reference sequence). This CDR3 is CSATAAGRTTAQYF. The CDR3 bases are TGCAGTGCTACTGCGGCGGGACGAACCACGGCCCAGTACTTC.

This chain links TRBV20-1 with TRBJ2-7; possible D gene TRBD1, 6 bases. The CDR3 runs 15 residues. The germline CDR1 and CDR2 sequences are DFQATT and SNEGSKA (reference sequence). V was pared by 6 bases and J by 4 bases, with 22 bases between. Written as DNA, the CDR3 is TGCAGTGCCCCCCAATGGGGGCGGCGGGCTTACGAGCAGTACTTC. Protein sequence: CSAPQWGRRAYEQYF.

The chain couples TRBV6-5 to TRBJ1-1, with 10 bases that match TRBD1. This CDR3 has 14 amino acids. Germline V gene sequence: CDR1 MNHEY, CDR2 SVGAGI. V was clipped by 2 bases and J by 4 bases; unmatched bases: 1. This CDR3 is CASSYRDRGTEAFF. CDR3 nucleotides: TGTGCCAGCAGTTACCGGGACAGGGGCACTGAAGCTTTCTTT.

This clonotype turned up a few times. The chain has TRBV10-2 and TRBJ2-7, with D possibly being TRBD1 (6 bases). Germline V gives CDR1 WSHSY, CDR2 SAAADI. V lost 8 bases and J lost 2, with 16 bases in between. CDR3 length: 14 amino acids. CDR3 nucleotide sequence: TGCGCCAGCCTCAGGGGAGCTCAAGCCTACGAGCAGTACTTC. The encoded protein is CASLRGAQAYEQYF.

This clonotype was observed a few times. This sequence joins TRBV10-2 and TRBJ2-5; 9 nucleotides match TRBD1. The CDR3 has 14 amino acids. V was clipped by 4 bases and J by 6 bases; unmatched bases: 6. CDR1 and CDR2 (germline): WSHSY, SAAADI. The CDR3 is CASSGTGGKQTQYF. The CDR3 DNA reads TGCGCCAGCAGTGGAACAGGGGGCAAACAGACCCAGTACTTC.

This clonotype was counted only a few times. This CDR3 is CASSLQGTSGRSLETQYF. CDR3 in DNA: TGCGCCAGCAGCTTGCAAGGGACTAGCGGGAGAAGTTTGGAGACCCAGTACTTC. The genes are TRBV5-1 and TRBJ2-5, with 14 bases lining up with TRBD2. After removal of 1 base from V and 5 bases from J, the junction contained 10 bases not matched to a gene. This CDR3 has 18 amino acids. The germline CDR1 and CDR2 sequences are SGHRS and YFSETQ.

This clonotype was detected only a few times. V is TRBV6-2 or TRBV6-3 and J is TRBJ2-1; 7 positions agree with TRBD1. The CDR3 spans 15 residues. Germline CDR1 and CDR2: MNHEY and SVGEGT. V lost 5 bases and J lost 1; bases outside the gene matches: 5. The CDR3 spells CASSRQGVSYNEQFF. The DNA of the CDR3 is TGTGCCAGCAGTCGACAGGGTGTATCCTACAATGAGCAGTTCTTC.